Listed below are T cell receptor beta chains from one sample, sequenced in a study of blood T cell repertoires in COVID-19. Sequencing was performed with immunoSEQ multiplex PCR; in TCRdb, only in-frame clones are kept and a portion is missing. The sample records 200,000 to 300,000 clones, 70% to 90% being singletons. The sequenced sample consisted of peripheral blood. These TCRs come from a woman in her thirties who had recovered from COVID-19. The CDR3 runs from the conserved cysteine through the conserved F or W. D genes are given only for firm matches. Clone sizes are given selectively: once, few, many, or a class where the clone is expanded.

TRBV5-1	TRBJ2-3	.	TRBD1	CASSQGQGPTDTQYF	TGCGCCAGCAGCCAAGGACAGGGACCCACAGATACGCAGTATTTT
TRBV7-8	TRBJ2-7	.	.	CASSPPDSYEQYF	TGTGCCAGCAGCCCGCCGGACAGCTACGAGCAGTACTTC
TRBV9	TRBJ1-5	.	TRBD1	CASSVSGTVNQPQHF	TGTGCCAGCAGCGTAAGTGGGACAGTTAATCAGCCCCAGCATTTT
TRBV24-1	TRBJ2-1	.	TRBD1	CATSEGQVNEQFF	TGTGCCACCAGTGAGGGACAGGTCAATGAGCAGTTCTTC
TRBV2	TRBJ2-7	.	TRBD1	CASKRDRGMDEQYF	TGTGCCAGCAAGAGGGACAGGGGGATGGACGAGCAGTACTTC
TRBV3-1/TRBV3-2	TRBJ2-7	.	TRBD2	CASSHDRGLAGGYEQYF	TGTGCCAGCAGCCACGATCGAGGATTAGCGGGGGGATACGAGCAGTACTTC
TRBV6-5	TRBJ2-7	.	TRBD2	CASSRLAGGAYEQYF	TGTGCCAGCAGCAGACTAGCGGGGGGGGCCTACGAGCAGTACTTC
TRBV4-1	TRBJ1-2	.	.	CASSQEYSFYGYTF	TGCGCCAGCAGCCAAGAATACAGCTTCTATGGCTACACCTTC
TRBV6-2/TRBV6-3	TRBJ2-1	.	.	CASSWRAGSYNEQFF	TGTGCCAGCAGCTGGCGAGCGGGCTCCTACAATGAGCAGTTCTTC
TRBV9	TRBJ2-3	.	TRBD2	CASSGASGSTDTQYF	TGTGCCAGCAGCGGGGCTAGCGGTAGCACAGATACGCAGTATTTT
TRBV2	TRBJ2-7	.	TRBD2	CASKGTSGGASYEQYF	TGTGCCAGCAAGGGGACTAGCGGGGGGGCCTCCTACGAGCAGTACTTC
TRBV4-1	TRBJ2-2	.	.	CASSGGTKNTGELFF	TGCGCCAGCAGCGGGGGGACCAAGAACACCGGGGAGCTGTTTTTT
TRBV6-5	TRBJ2-7	.	TRBD1	CASTVRDRSSYEQYF	TGTGCCAGCACAGTGAGGGACAGGAGTTCCTACGAGCAGTACTTC
TRBV12-3/TRBV12-4	TRBJ2-3	.	TRBD1	CASRRQGTDTQYF	TGTGCCAGCAGACGACAGGGTACAGATACGCAGTATTTT
TRBV19	TRBJ1-5	.	TRBD1	CASIRDSAFNQPQHF	TGTGCCAGCATCCGGGACAGTGCGTTTAATCAGCCCCAGCATTTT
TRBV13	TRBJ2-1	.	TRBD2	CASGLAGANNEQFF	TGTGCCAGCGGACTAGCGGGGGCAAACAATGAGCAGTTCTTC
TRBV13	TRBJ1-5	.	.	CASSTGRGVNQPQHF	TGTGCCAGCAGTACCGGACGGGGGGTCAATCAGCCCCAGCATTTT
TRBV29-1	TRBJ1-5	.	TRBD1	CSVVLPGGTGGINQPQHF	TGCAGCGTTGTTCTCCCCGGAGGGACAGGGGGCATCAATCAGCCCCAGCATTTT
TRBV6-5	TRBJ1-1	.	TRBD1	CASTRARGQNTEAFF	TGTGCCAGCACGCGGGCCAGGGGGCAGAACACTGAAGCTTTCTTT
TRBV4-1	TRBJ2-1	.	TRBD2	CASSQESTAGGQNEQFF	TGCGCCAGCAGCCAAGAGAGTACAGCGGGGGGGCAGAATGAGCAGTTCTTC
TRBV6-2/TRBV6-3	TRBJ2-2	.	.	CASSQSRTGELFF	TGTGCCAGCAGTCAATCGAGGACCGGGGAGCTGTTTTTT
TRBV2	TRBJ2-1	.	TRBD1	CASKLGQNNEQFF	TGTGCCAGCAAGTTGGGACAGAACAATGAGCAGTTCTTC
TRBV7-9	TRBJ2-1	.	.	CASSSKAGIYNEQFF	TGTGCCAGCAGCTCCAAGGCAGGGATCTACAATGAGCAGTTCTTC
TRBV4-2	TRBJ2-5	.	TRBD1	CASSQGQGAGDYQETQYF	TGTGCCAGCAGCCAAGGACAGGGGGCCGGAGATTACCAAGAGACCCAGTACTTC
TRBV6-5	TRBJ1-2	.	.	CASSQRTSYGYTF	TGTGCCAGCAGCCAGAGGACAAGCTATGGCTACACCTTC
TRBV27	TRBJ1-1	few	TRBD1	CASSFLGTGGTEAFF	TGTGCCAGCAGTTTTTTGGGGACAGGGGGGACTGAAGCTTTCTTT
TRBV5-6	TRBJ2-7	few	TRBD1	CASRQLQGGNYEQYF	TGTGCCAGCAGACAGTTACAGGGGGGTAACTACGAGCAGTACTTC
TRBV9	TRBJ2-1	.	TRBD2	CASSVASGAYNEQFF	TGTGCCAGCAGCGTAGCTAGCGGGGCGTACAATGAGCAGTTCTTC
TRBV12-5	TRBJ2-4	.	.	CASANGGSKNIQYF	TGTGCTAGCGCCAATGGGGGGTCCAAAAACATTCAGTACTTC
TRBV6-5	TRBJ2-2	.	.	CASREGPVYTGELFF	TGTGCCAGCAGGGAGGGACCAGTTTACACCGGGGAGCTGTTTTTT
TRBV11-2	TRBJ2-1	.	TRBD2	CASSLDWASGGRSSYNEQFF	TGTGCCAGCAGCTTAGATTGGGCTAGCGGGGGCCGAAGCTCCTACAATGAGCAGTTCTTC
TRBV4-1	TRBJ2-7	.	TRBD1	CASSQASSPGTGVSYEQYF	TGCGCCAGCAGCCAAGCTTCCAGTCCCGGGACAGGGGTATCCTACGAGCAGTACTTC
TRBV12-5	TRBJ1-1	.	.	CASGLAGGTEAFF	TGTGCTAGTGGTTTGGCCGGAGGCACTGAAGCTTTCTTT
TRBV5-5	TRBJ2-1	.	TRBD1	CASSSPSGQGGNEQFF	TGTGCCAGCAGCTCCCCTTCGGGACAGGGAGGGAATGAGCAGTTCTTC
TRBV4-2	TRBJ1-1	many	TRBD1	CASSQDSGTANTEAFF	TGTGCCAGCAGCCAAGACTCCGGGACAGCCAACACTGAAGCTTTCTTT
TRBV18	TRBJ1-6	.	TRBD1	CASSPLGTVPGQEMVPLHF	TGTGCCAGCTCACCGTTGGGGACTGTGCCGGGACAGGAAATGGTCCCCCTCCACTTT
TRBV5-1	TRBJ2-1	.	.	CASSLGKQGSYNEQFF	TGCGCCAGCAGCTTGGGGAAACAGGGCTCCTACAATGAGCAGTTCTTC
TRBV4-2	TRBJ2-3	.	.	CASSQEWVPGDTQYF	TGTGCCAGCAGCCAAGAATGGGTCCCGGGGGATACGCAGTATTTT
TRBV7-2	TRBJ1-5	.	.	CASSFGRAGQPQHF	TGTGCCAGCAGCTTCGGAAGGGCGGGTCAGCCCCAGCATTTT
TRBV19	TRBJ2-7	.	TRBD1	CASSKPGQSSYEQYF	TGTGCCAGTAGTAAACCGGGACAGAGCAGCTACGAGCAGTACTTC
TRBV9	TRBJ1-2	.	.	CASSVVTGTNYGYTF	TGTGCCAGCAGCGTAGTAACAGGTACCAACTATGGCTACACCTTC
TRBV5-1	TRBJ1-2	.	.	CASSSQGPYNYGYTF	TGCGCCAGCAGCTCACAGGGACCTTATAACTATGGCTACACCTTC
TRBV3-1/TRBV3-2	TRBJ2-7	.	.	CASSQDLQGYEQYF	TGTGCCAGCAGCCAAGATCTACAGGGCTACGAGCAGTACTTC
TRBV19	TRBJ1-2	.	.	CASTVQGTYGYTF	TGTGCCAGTACCGTCCAGGGGACCTATGGCTACACCTTC
TRBV10-1	TRBJ2-3	.	TRBD2	CASSASGASTDTQYF	TGCGCCAGCAGTGCTAGCGGGGCTAGCACAGATACGCAGTATTTT
TRBV7-9	TRBJ1-1	.	TRBD1	CASSSGQGLNTEAFF	TGTGCCAGCAGCTCCGGACAGGGCCTGAACACTGAAGCTTTCTTT
TRBV3-1/TRBV3-2	TRBJ1-3	.	TRBD1	CASSRQTGFCGNTIYF	TGTGCCAGCTCCCGCCAGACAGGGTTCTGCGGAAACACCATATATTTT
TRBV13	TRBJ2-7	.	.	CASRHRPYEQYF	TGTGCCAGCAGACACCGTCCCTACGAGCAGTACTTC
TRBV7-9	TRBJ2-5	.	TRBD1	CASSTQGEGQETQYF	TGTGCCAGCAGCACGCAGGGGGAAGGCCAAGAGACCCAGTACTTC
TRBV7-9	TRBJ1-1	.	.	CASSLGGQGGEAFF	TGTGCCAGCAGCTTAGGTGGGCAGGGAGGTGAAGCTTTCTTT
TRBV5-1	TRBJ1-2	.	.	CASSLGGAGMANYGYTF	TGCGCCAGCAGCTTGGGTGGCGCGGGGATGGCTAACTATGGCTACACCTTC
TRBV19	TRBJ2-2	.	.	CASRDLNTGELFF	TGTGCCAGTAGAGACTTAAACACCGGGGAGCTGTTTTTT
TRBV7-2	TRBJ2-5	.	TRBD2	CASSLFASGGGSKTQYF	TGTGCCAGCAGCTTATTTGCTAGCGGGGGGGGTTCGAAGACCCAGTACTTC